A selection of T cell receptor beta chains follows, all from one sample in a study of cytomegalovirus exposure and HLA in healthy donors. The table came from immunoSEQ multiplex PCR; TCRdb's copy has only in-frame clones and leaves some out. The top ten clones hold 1% of a sample with under 200,000 clones, around 80% of them seen once. Sequencing used PBMCs. The origin of the receptors is a woman aged 45-59 years in good health and CMV-seropositive. CDR3s include the opening cysteine and the closing phenylalanine or tryptophan. Each record gives: J gene, clone size, D gene, V gene, CDR3 DNA, CDR3 protein. The D gene is left open where the match is weak. The size of a clone is reported for some rows only, either as once, few or many, or as a class for expanded clones.

j_gene: TRBJ2-7
abundance: few
d_gene: .
v_gene: TRBV19
CDR3nt: TGTGCCAGTAGCGTGACAGACATCTCCTACGAGCAGTACTTC
CDR3aa: CASSVTDISYEQYF

j_gene: TRBJ2-7
abundance: .
d_gene: .
v_gene: TRBV7-9
CDR3nt: TGTGCCAGCGCCTCGCCTGTCGGAGGCTACGAGCAGTACTTC
CDR3aa: CASASPVGGYEQYF

j_gene: TRBJ2-7
abundance: .
d_gene: TRBD1
v_gene: TRBV28
CDR3nt: TGTGCCAGCAGTTTTGACTACCGGGACAGGGGATCGTACGAGCAGTACTTC
CDR3aa: CASSFDYRDRGSYEQYF

j_gene: TRBJ1-5
abundance: .
d_gene: .
v_gene: TRBV5-8
CDR3nt: TGTGCCAGCAACGTTGGTCCAGTTCAGCCCCAGCATTTT
CDR3aa: CASNVGPVQPQHF

j_gene: TRBJ2-2
abundance: once
d_gene: .
v_gene: TRBV9
CDR3nt: TGTGCCAGCAGCGTAGGGCGGGCCGGGGAGCTGTTTTTT
CDR3aa: CASSVGRAGELFF

j_gene: TRBJ2-7
abundance: .
d_gene: .
v_gene: TRBV6-5
CDR3nt: TGTGCCAGCACTGGCTCCCCCTACGAGCAGTACTTC
CDR3aa: CASTGSPYEQYF

j_gene: TRBJ1-2
abundance: .
d_gene: TRBD1
v_gene: TRBV5-1
CDR3nt: TGCGCCAGCAGCTTCGACAGGGGGATGTATGGCTACACCTTC
CDR3aa: CASSFDRGMYGYTF

j_gene: TRBJ1-4
abundance: few
d_gene: .
v_gene: TRBV27
CDR3nt: TGTGCCAGCAGTTCCCACAGGCGAACTAATGAAAAACTGTTTTTT
CDR3aa: CASSSHRRTNEKLFF

j_gene: TRBJ2-2
abundance: .
d_gene: TRBD1
v_gene: TRBV29-1
CDR3nt: TGCAGCGTGACAGGGCTTCTTACCGGGGAGCTGTTTTTT
CDR3aa: CSVTGLLTGELFF

j_gene: TRBJ1-5
abundance: .
d_gene: .
v_gene: TRBV7-6
CDR3nt: TGTGCCAGCAGTCCCACGGGGGAATCTCAGCCCCAGCATTTT
CDR3aa: CASSPTGESQPQHF

j_gene: TRBJ1-4
abundance: few
d_gene: .
v_gene: TRBV6-5
CDR3nt: TGTGCCAGCAGTTACCACCCCGGGACTCAGAATGAAAAACTGTTTTTT
CDR3aa: CASSYHPGTQNEKLFF

j_gene: TRBJ2-7
abundance: .
d_gene: TRBD2
v_gene: TRBV7-9
CDR3nt: TGTGCCAGCAGCGCTACGACTAGCGGAGCCTACGAGCAGTACTTC
CDR3aa: CASSATTSGAYEQYF

j_gene: TRBJ2-1
abundance: once
d_gene: TRBD2
v_gene: TRBV28
CDR3nt: TGTGCCAGCAGATTTAGCGGGAGGGTCCCGGAGCAGTTCTTC
CDR3aa: CASRFSGRVPEQFF

j_gene: TRBJ2-2
abundance: .
d_gene: .
v_gene: TRBV7-2
CDR3nt: TGTGCCAGCAGCTCCCTCCGCGGCACCGGGGAGCTGTTTTTT
CDR3aa: CASSSLRGTGELFF

j_gene: TRBJ2-5
abundance: .
d_gene: .
v_gene: TRBV7-2
CDR3nt: TGTGCCAGCAGCGCCCGTCGGGACCAAGAGACCCAGTACTTC
CDR3aa: CASSARRDQETQYF

j_gene: TRBJ2-1
abundance: .
d_gene: TRBD1
v_gene: TRBV4-1
CDR3nt: TGCGCCAGCAGCCAAGCTCCGACAGGGATCGGATTCTTC
CDR3aa: CASSQAPTGIGFF

j_gene: TRBJ2-5
abundance: .
d_gene: TRBD2
v_gene: TRBV28
CDR3nt: TGTGCCAGTCCGGGACTAGCGGGCCTTGGGGCCTCACAAGAGACCCAGTACTTC
CDR3aa: CASPGLAGLGASQETQYF

j_gene: TRBJ2-1
abundance: .
d_gene: TRBD2
v_gene: TRBV5-1
CDR3nt: TGCGCCAGCAGCTTGGGCGCTAGCGGGAACAATGAGCAGTTCTTC
CDR3aa: CASSLGASGNNEQFF

j_gene: TRBJ2-3
abundance: .
d_gene: .
v_gene: TRBV28
CDR3nt: TGTGCCAGCAGCAGCGTAGGGAGCTCTAGCACAGATACGCAGTATTTT
CDR3aa: CASSSVGSSSTDTQYF

j_gene: TRBJ2-7
abundance: .
d_gene: TRBD1
v_gene: TRBV15
CDR3nt: TGTGCCACCAGCAGAGAAGGGGGCCCCAACGAGCAGTACTTC
CDR3aa: CATSREGGPNEQYF

j_gene: TRBJ2-7
abundance: few
d_gene: .
v_gene: TRBV13
CDR3nt: TGTGCCAGCAGCCAAACAGGGAATCAGGGGCAGTACTTC
CDR3aa: CASSQTGNQGQYF

j_gene: TRBJ2-2
abundance: .
d_gene: .
v_gene: TRBV9
CDR3nt: TGTGCCAGCAGCGTACCCCCTAGGGGTCCGAACACCGGGGAGCTGTTTTTT
CDR3aa: CASSVPPRGPNTGELFF

j_gene: TRBJ2-5
abundance: .
d_gene: .
v_gene: TRBV4-1
CDR3nt: TGCGCCAGCAGTCCCAACAGGGACCCAGAGACCCAGTACTTC
CDR3aa: CASSPNRDPETQYF

j_gene: TRBJ2-5
abundance: .
d_gene: TRBD2
v_gene: TRBV5-4
CDR3nt: TGTGCCAGCAGCTCACTAGCGGGAGGGGGTCCGCAGACCCAGTACTTC
CDR3aa: CASSSLAGGGPQTQYF

j_gene: TRBJ2-7
abundance: .
d_gene: TRBD2
v_gene: TRBV4-3
CDR3nt: TGCGCCAGCAGCCAAGGGTTTGGGGGGGGGAGCGAGCAGTACTTC
CDR3aa: CASSQGFGGGSEQYF

j_gene: TRBJ2-3
abundance: few
d_gene: .
v_gene: TRBV4-2
CDR3nt: TGTGCCAGCAGCCAAGATCGGGGGTTGTGGGAAGATACGCAGTATTTT
CDR3aa: CASSQDRGLWEDTQYF

j_gene: TRBJ2-7
abundance: .
d_gene: .
v_gene: TRBV7-2
CDR3nt: TGTGCCAGCAGCATGCTAGCCTCTTGGTCGTTCGAGCAGTACTTC
CDR3aa: CASSMLASWSFEQYF

j_gene: TRBJ1-2
abundance: .
d_gene: .
v_gene: TRBV14
CDR3nt: TGTGCCAGCAGCCGAGTGAGCGGGGTGTACTATGGCTACACCTTC
CDR3aa: CASSRVSGVYYGYTF